Below are 13 T cell receptor beta chains sequenced from a single sample in a study of shared clonotypes between healthy human individuals. Assay used: immunoSEQ multiplex PCR; TCRdb lists only in-frame clones, some missing. This sample has fewer than 1.6 million clones, with less than 99% found just once. Sequences were obtained from naive CD4+ T cells sorted from blood. Regarding subset: CD45RA+ positively selected. Receptor source: a young man in good health.

The chain links TRBV28 to TRBJ2-1; no firm D call. Germline-derived CDR1 and CDR2 are MDHEN and SYDVKM. V gave up 6 bases and J gave up 0 bases, with 9 bases separating them. The CDR3 is 14 residues long. The CDR3 DNA sequence: TGTGCCAGCAGCCGCCGTGCCTCCTACAATGAGCAGTTCTTC. As protein: CASSRRASYNEQFF.

The V gene is TRBV5-1, the J gene TRBJ2-7; tentatively, D is TRBD1 or TRBD2 (6 bases each). The CDR3 runs to 14 residues. V was pared by 4 bases and J by 0 bases, with 11 bases between. Looked up from germline, CDR1 is SGHRS and CDR2 is YFSETQ. CDR3 loop: CASSHGGRSYEQYF. In nucleotides, the CDR3 is TGCGCCAGCAGCCATGGGGGGCGCTCCTACGAGCAGTACTTC.

This chain's CDR3 is CSGRDSYTEAFF. The CDR3 DNA reads TGCAGCGGCCGGGACAGCTACACTGAAGCTTTCTTT. This chain links TRBV29-1 with TRBJ1-1, with 7 bases matching TRBD1. V shed 7 bases, J shed 3 bases, and the junction held 5 bases outside the gene matches. CDR1 and CDR2 (germline): SQVTM, ANQGSEA. The CDR3 has 12 residues. Full variable domain (outside the CDR3, taken from reference TRBV29-1 and TRBJ1-1): SAVISQKPSRDICQRGTSLTIQCQVDSQVTMMFWYRQQPGQSLTLIATANQGSEATYESGFVIDKFPISRPNLTFSTLTVSNMSPEDSSIYLCSGRDSYTEAFFGQGTRLTVV.

CDR3 region: CASHHPGANVLTF. The CDR3 nucleotides are TGTGCCAGCCACCACCCTGGGGCCAACGTCCTGACTTTC. This chain uses TRBV5-6 with TRBJ2-6, with D unresolved. V lost 7 bases and J 2 bases, leaving 7 bases between the germline ends. CDR3 length: 13 residues. Germline CDR1 SGHDT, CDR2 YYEEEE.

The chain uses TRBV7-9 and TRBJ2-1; TRBD1 matches 7 bases. The CDR3 covers 12 residues. Germline V gene data show CDR1 as SEHNR and CDR2 as FQNEAQ (reference sequence). V lost 5 bases to trimming and J lost 7 bases; unmatched junction nucleotides: 2. The CDR3 is CASSLGQNEQFF. The CDR3 DNA is TGTGCCAGCAGCCTGGGACAGAATGAGCAGTTCTTC.

This chain joins TRBV7-2 and TRBJ2-2; no clear D gene. V lost 4 bases, J lost 5 bases, and 8 bases lay in between. CDR3 length equals 13 residues. Germline V gene sequence: CDR1 SGHTA, CDR2 FQGNSA. This CDR3 is CASSSGLTGELFF. CDR3 DNA: TGTGCCAGCAGCTCGGGTCTAACCGGGGAGCTGTTTTTT.

This clone has only one observation. This chain joins TRBV11-3 and TRBJ2-1; 11 nucleotides agree with TRBD2. This CDR3 comprises 18 residues. In germline, CDR1 is SGHNT, CDR2 YENEEA. Trimming removed 5 bases from V and 4 bases from J; junction bases left unmatched: 13. The CDR3 region has the DNA TGTGCCAGCAGCCCGACCAGCGGTTGGACTAGCGGGTACAATGAGCAGTTCTTC. Amino acids: CASSPTSGWTSGYNEQFF.

Turning to this clone: Other DNA sequences within the sample encode an identical CDR3. The chain uses TRBV7-9 and TRBJ2-3; 10 bases are a match to TRBD1. Germline V gives CDR1 SEHNR, CDR2 FQNEAQ (reference sequence). V lost 1 base and J lost 0; bases outside the gene matches: 1. The CDR3 totals 16 residues. CDR3 region: CASSLGDRGSTDTQYF. Written as DNA, the CDR3 is TGTGCCAGCAGCTTAGGGGACAGGGGAAGCACAGATACGCAGTATTTT.

V usage is TRBV27 and J usage is TRBJ2-5, with TRBD1 matching over 7 bases. CDR1 is MNHEY, CDR2 SMNVEV, per germline (reference sequence). This CDR3 has 15 amino acids. Trimming took 5 bases from V and 1 from J; bases not matched to a gene: 7. The CDR3 region is CASSRTGQIQETQYF. The CDR3 bases are TGTGCCAGCAGTAGAACGGGACAGATCCAAGAGACCCAGTACTTC.

This clone has a single count. The rearrangement uses TRBV4-1 and TRBJ1-4; possibly TRBD1 for D (6 bases). The germline CDR1 and CDR2 sequences are MGHRA and YSYEKL. The CDR3 has 15 amino acids. V lost 4 bases and J 2 bases, leaving 11 bases between the germline ends. CDR3 sequence (DNA): TGCGCCAGCAGCCCCTCAGGGGTCACTAATGAAAAACTGTTTTTT. It encodes CASSPSGVTNEKLFF.

This chain uses TRBV6-1 with TRBJ2-3; perhaps TRBD2 as D (6 bases). CDR1 is MNHNS and CDR2 is SASEGT in the germline V gene. The V and J ends lost 7 bases and 0 bases respectively, with 11 bases between them. This CDR3 is built from 14 residues. The CDR3 reads CASIWRESTDTQYF. The CDR3 DNA reads as TGTGCCAGCATTTGGCGGGAAAGCACAGATACGCAGTATTTT.

The gene calls are TRBV9 and TRBJ1-2; D not certain. CDR1 and CDR2 (germline): SGDLS, YYNGEE. The CDR3 extends over 16 amino acids. V shed 0 bases and J shed 7 bases, with 19 bases lying between them. The CDR3 reads CASSVAGNPRSSGYTF. The CDR3 DNA reads TGTGCCAGCAGCGTAGCAGGCAACCCAAGATCGAGTGGCTACACCTTC.

This chain uses TRBV7-8 with TRBJ2-7, with TRBD2 identical over 8 bases. Per the germline V gene, CDR1 is SGHVS and CDR2 is FQNEAQ. V gave up 3 bases and J gave up 2 bases; unmatched junction bases: 6. The CDR3 spans 15 residues. CDR3 nucleotide sequence: TGTGCCAGCAGCTTTTCAACTAGCGGTACCTACGAGCAGTACTTC. This codes for CASSFSTSGTYEQYF.